This T cell receptor beta chain was captured by sequencing in a study of blood T cell repertoires in COVID-19. Whole-study context: PBMCs, B-cell-depleted T cells, or T cells provided the cDNA or gDNA that made up the material.

Measured with immunoSEQ multiplex PCR; TCRdb has only the in-frame clones, and not every one. The sample has approximately 150,000 clones; around 86% are singletons. There are 13 residues in the CDR3. V dropped 10 bases and J dropped 0; count of bases not matched to a gene: 5. From germline, CDR1 is MNHEY and CDR2 SVGAGI. This clonotype was sampled from a human donor in a cohort sampled during active COVID-19. The sample comprised peripheral blood. The J gene is TRBJ1-2, the V gene TRBV6-5, with 7 bases aligning to TRBD1. Here the CDR3 reads CAIRDSTNYGYTF. The CDR3 nucleotides read TGTGCCATAAGGGACAGTACTAACTATGGCTACACCTTC.